These 29 T cell receptor beta chains were all obtained from the same sample, sequenced in a study of blood T cell repertoires in COVID-19. The data were produced by immunoSEQ multiplex PCR, yet TCRdb's version contains in-frame clones alone and is incomplete. The sample has 250,000 or so clones; around 87% are singletons. The sample was peripheral blood. These receptors originate from a woman aged 55 to 70 with COVID-19, enrolled during active disease.

This clone was found a few times. The rearrangement links TRBV19 to TRBJ1-6; TRBD1 aligns across 10 bases. The CDR3 covers 15 residues. With V trimmed by 4 bases and J by 7 bases, 4 bases remained unmatched. The V gene's germline CDR1 is LNHDA and CDR2 SQIVND (reference sequence). CDR3 amino acids: CASSTPGQGNSPLHF. The CDR3 coding sequence is TGTGCCAGTAGTACTCCGGGACAGGGGAATTCACCCCTCCACTTT.

V and J are TRBV4-1 and TRBJ2-7; D is unresolved. The CDR3 spans 12 residues. CDR1 and CDR2 from the germline V gene are MGHRA and YSYEKL. The V end lost 5 bases, the J end lost 0 bases, and 5 bases lay between the germline ends. The CDR3 reads CASSATSYEQYF. CDR3 in DNA: TGCGCCAGCAGCGCTACCTCCTACGAGCAGTACTTC.

As regards this clone: One end of the junction fails to match germline, which may point to a read error. The rearrangement joins TRBV24-1 to TRBJ2-1; a possible D gene is TRBD2 (7 bases). Germline V gene sequence: CDR1 KGHDR, CDR2 SFDVKD. CDR3 length: 12 amino acids. The CDR3 protein is CATSGGLDEQFF. CDR3 sequence (DNA): TGTGCCACCAGCGGGGGGCTCGATGAGCAATTCTTC.

The chain recombines TRBV18 with TRBJ1-2; 7 positions match TRBD1. V dropped 1 base and J dropped 2; count of bases not matched to a gene: 4. The CDR3 is made up of 15 amino acids. The germline CDR1 and CDR2 sequences are KGHSH and LQKENI. CDR3 DNA sequence: TGTGCCAGCTCACCACAACCGACAGGGAACTATGGCTACACCTTC. Translating it yields CASSPQPTGNYGYTF.

This clone came up a few times. The rearrangement uses TRBV14 and TRBJ1-6; D is unresolved. The germline CDR1 and CDR2 sequences are SGHDN and FVKESK. V lost 4 bases and J 10 bases, leaving 8 bases between the germline ends. There are 12 residues in the CDR3. DNA of the CDR3: TGTGCCAGCAGCCCCCCGGGGTCACCCCTCCACTTT. Amino acids: CASSPPGSPLHF.

V gene TRBV24-1 combines with J gene TRBJ1-1, with 8 bases lining up with TRBD1. The trim removed 3 bases at V and 0 bases at J, leaving 5 bases unmatched. The length of the CDR3 is 16 residues. Germline V gene lookup returns CDR1 KGHDR and CDR2 SFDVKD. The CDR3 reads CATSDVRDRMNTEAFF. CDR3 in DNA: TGTGCCACCAGTGATGTACGGGACAGGATGAACACTGAAGCTTTCTTT.

The J gene is TRBJ1-4, the V gene TRBV7-9; 9 nucleotides match TRBD1. J was trimmed by 7 bases and V by 4 bases; bases with no gene match: 10. There are 16 residues in the CDR3. Looked up from germline, CDR1 is SEHNR and CDR2 is FQNEAQ (reference sequence). CDR3 nucleotides: TGTGCCAGCAGCTCTCCCTCCGGGACAGGGCTTGAAAAACTGTTTTTT. Amino acid sequence: CASSSPSGTGLEKLFF. Full variable domain (outside the CDR3, taken from reference TRBV7-9 and TRBJ1-4): DTGVSQNPRHKITKRGQNVTFRCDPISEHNRLYWYRQTLGQGPEFLTYFQNEAQLEKSRLLSDRFSAERPKGSFSTLEIQRTEQGDSAMYLCASSSPSGTGLEKLFFGSGTQLSVL.

The V and J genes are TRBV9 and TRBJ1-2, with 10 bases matching TRBD1. V lost 4 bases and J lost 0; bases outside the gene matches: 9. This CDR3 spans 17 amino acids. Germline CDR1 reads SGDLS; CDR2 reads YYNGEE. The CDR3 sequence is CASSPRTGGRANYGYTF. The CDR3 DNA sequence: TGTGCCAGCAGCCCCCGGACAGGGGGTAGGGCTAACTATGGCTACACCTTC.

The rearrangement uses TRBV6-4 and TRBJ2-2, with D possibly TRBD2 on 5 matching bases. The CDR3 is 16 amino acids. CDR1 is MRHNA, CDR2 SNTAGT, per germline. Trimming took off 3 bases at V and 0 bases at J, with 11 bases between the two ends. Written as DNA, the CDR3 is TGTGCCAGCAGTGAAGAGGGTTTTACGAACACCGGGGAGCTGTTTTTT. This translates into CASSEEGFTNTGELFF.

This rearrangement joins TRBV19 to TRBJ1-2; TRBD1 matches at 9 bases. The junction had 7 bases not matched to a gene; V was cut back by 7 bases and J by 7 bases. In germline, CDR1 is LNHDA, CDR2 SQIVND (reference sequence). The CDR3 sequence is 13 residues long. This CDR3 is CASIKTGGRGYTF. The CDR3 nucleotides are TGTGCCAGTATTAAAACAGGGGGCCGTGGCTACACCTTC.

J is TRBJ2-7 and V is TRBV25-1; D may be TRBD2 (5 bases). Germline V gene data show CDR1 as MGHDK and CDR2 as SYGVNS. The ends were cut back, 3 bases at V and 6 bases at J, with 15 bases in the middle. CDR3 length: 14 residues. The CDR3 DNA reads TGTGCCAGCAGTGACGAGGACTCACCCCGCGAGCAGTACTTC. Its translation is CASSDEDSPREQYF.

V gene TRBV11-1 combines with J gene TRBJ2-1; TRBD2 aligns across 16 bases. The CDR3 runs 15 residues. The V gene end was trimmed by 5 bases and the J gene end by 11 bases; junction bases not matched to a gene: 6. Germline CDR1 reads SGHAT; CDR2 reads FQDESV (reference sequence). The DNA of the CDR3 is TGTGCCAGCAGCGGTGGGACTAGCGGGAGGGCCCAGCAGTTCTTC. As protein: CASSGGTSGRAQQFF.

The V and J genes are TRBV18 and TRBJ2-3; 7 nucleotides line up with TRBD1. This CDR3 contains 16 residues. Trimming at V came to 0 bases and at J to 3 bases, leaving 6 bases not matched to a gene. In germline, CDR1 is KGHSH, CDR2 LQKENI. CDR3 DNA sequence: TGTGCCAGCTCACCACCACAGGGGCCGGGTACAGATACGCAGTATTTT. Protein product: CASSPPQGPGTDTQYF.

In its sample, this clone was seen a few times. This sequence joins TRBV2 and TRBJ2-2; D remains unclear. This CDR3 region has 13 residues. The germline V gene encodes CDR1 SNHLY and CDR2 FYNNEI. V was shortened by 2 bases and J by 7 bases, with 8 bases between the two germline ends. The CDR3: CASSERLGGELFF. CDR3 nucleotides: TGTGCCAGCAGTGAAAGGCTAGGCGGGGAGCTGTTTTTT. Using reference TRBV2 and TRBJ2-2 for the parts outside the CDR3, the full variable domain is EPEVTQTPSHQVTQMGQEVILRCVPISNHLYFYWYRQILGQKVEFLVSFYNNEISEKSEIFDDQFSVERPDGSNFTLKIRSTKLEDSAMYFCASSERLGGELFFGEGSRLTVL.

The chain couples TRBV6-1 to TRBJ1-5, with D perhaps TRBD1 (5 bases). This CDR3 has 15 amino acids. The V gene lost 1 base and the J gene lost 7 bases, with 14 bases spanning the gap. In germline, CDR1 is MNHNS, CDR2 SASEGT. CDR3 amino acids: CASSEDPWGYQPQHF. In DNA, the CDR3 is TGTGCCAGCAGTGAAGACCCCTGGGGCTACCAGCCCCAGCATTTT.

This chain connects TRBV6-5 to TRBJ2-1; the D gene is possibly TRBD1 (5 bases). The CDR3 contains 12 residues. Trimming removed 6 bases from V and 9 bases from J, with 12 bases in between. The germline gives CDR1 MNHEY, CDR2 SVGAGI. CDR3 DNA sequence: TGTGCCAGCAGAGCAGGGATCGCTGAGCAGTTCTTC. This encodes CASRAGIAEQFF.

The chain couples TRBV5-6 to TRBJ2-6; TRBD1 matches at 7 bases. Germline assignment: CDR1 SGHDT and CDR2 YYEEEE. With 5 bases clipped from V and 4 bases from J, the junction kept 9 bases outside the gene matches. CDR3 size: 16 residues. This chain's CDR3 is CASRRGGASGANVLTF. The CDR3 bases are TGTGCCAGCAGGCGAGGGGGCGCTTCCGGGGCCAACGTCCTGACTTTC.

In this sample, this clone turned up once. The V and J genes are TRBV14 and TRBJ2-2; 10 bases align to TRBD1. Per germline, CDR1 SGHDN and CDR2 FVKESK. CDR3 size: 16 residues. The ends lost 2 bases at V and 7 bases at J; junction bases unmatched: 7. The CDR3 coding sequence is TGTGCCAGCAGCCAATATGGGACAGGGGTGTACGGGGAGCTGTTTTTT. As protein: CASSQYGTGVYGELFF. The variable domain in full, with the rest retrieved from reference TRBV14 and TRBJ2-2, is EAGVTQFPSHSVIEKGQTVTLRCDPISGHDNLYWYRRVMGKEIKFLLHFVKESKQDESGMPNNRFLAERTGGTYSTLKVQPAELEDSGVYFCASSQYGTGVYGELFFGEGSRLTVL.

This sequence joins TRBV5-1 and TRBJ1-6; D is unresolved. CDR1 is SGHRS, CDR2 YFSETQ, per germline. Trimming stripped 0 bases from V and 6 bases from J, with 4 bases between. The CDR3 consists of 13 residues. CDR3 coding DNA: TGCGCCAGCAGCTTGGGGCCTAATTCACCCCTCCACTTT. Translating gives CASSLGPNSPLHF. Full variable domain (rest looked up from reference TRBV5-1 and TRBJ1-6): KAGVTQTPRYLIKTRGQQVTLSCSPISGHRSVSWYQQTPGQGLQFLFEYFSETQRNKGNFPGRFSGRQFSNSRSEMNVSTLELGDSALYLCASSLGPNSPLHFGNGTRLTVT.

V gene TRBV5-1 combines with J gene TRBJ2-5, with TRBD1 matching 10 bases. The CDR3 runs 16 residues. Germline-derived CDR1 and CDR2 are SGHRS and YFSETQ. The V gene end was trimmed by 3 bases and the J gene end by 3 bases; junction bases not matched to a gene: 8. Here the CDR3 reads CASSWGTGAWEETQYF. The DNA for the CDR3 is TGCGCCAGCAGCTGGGGGACAGGGGCCTGGGAAGAGACCCAGTACTTC.

The chain carries TRBV6-6 and TRBJ2-3; D may be TRBD2 (5 bases). The V end lost 0 bases, the J end lost 14 bases, and 18 bases lay between the germline ends. Germline CDR1 MNHNY, CDR2 SVGAGI (reference sequence). This CDR3 has 14 amino acids. DNA of the CDR3: TGTGCCAGCAGTTACTCGGTGACTATCGATACGGGGTATTTT. Translated: CASSYSVTIDTGYF.

V is TRBV5-1 and J is TRBJ2-1; tentative D call: TRBD2 (7 bases). Germline CDR1 and CDR2: SGHRS and YFSETQ. The CDR3 contains 16 residues. V dropped 4 bases and J dropped 0 bases, with 14 bases sitting between them. For the CDR3, the DNA is TGCGCCAGCAGCCCCCAGAGGGGGGGCTCCTACAATGAGCAGTTCTTC. Its translation: CASSPQRGGSYNEQFF.

The chain links TRBV27 to TRBJ2-1; 9 nucleotides line up with TRBD2. Germline trimming cut 2 bases from V and 8 bases from J; bases unmatched to any gene: 7. This CDR3 has 15 residues. Germline V gives CDR1 MNHEY, CDR2 SMNVEV (reference sequence). This chain's CDR3 is CASSLGGRASDEQFF. CDR3 sequence (DNA): TGTGCCAGCAGTTTAGGCGGGAGGGCCTCCGATGAGCAGTTCTTC.

The chain links TRBV5-1 to TRBJ2-7; TRBD2 agrees at 9 bases. The V gene's germline CDR1 is SGHRS and CDR2 YFSETQ. The ends lost 0 bases at V and 6 bases at J; junction bases unmatched: 7. This CDR3 has 15 amino acids. The CDR3 bases are TGCGCCAGCAGCTTGGCCGGCGCTAGCGGGGTCGAGCAGTACTTC. Translating gives CASSLAGASGVEQYF.

This clone has just one count. The chain uses TRBV7-3 and TRBJ2-7; tentative D call: TRBD2 (5 bases). Germline V lookup: CDR1 SGHTA, CDR2 FQGTGA. V shed 1 base and J shed 3 bases, with 19 bases lying between them. This CDR3 is built from 17 residues. The CDR3 region is CASSLNPREVLHYEQYF. The CDR3 nucleotides are TGTGCCAGCAGCTTAAATCCCCGGGAAGTACTTCACTACGAGCAGTACTTC.

This clone was detected only once. The chain couples TRBV28 to TRBJ2-2, with TRBD1 identical over 9 bases. Looked up from germline, CDR1 is MDHEN and CDR2 is SYDVKM. The CDR3 spans 16 residues. V lost 5 bases and J lost 3; bases outside the gene matches: 7. The CDR3 spells CASSNGQGPYTGELFF. The CDR3 nucleotides read TGTGCCAGCAGTAATGGACAGGGGCCCTACACCGGGGAGCTGTTTTTT.

The sample holds one count of this clone. The genes are TRBV7-6 and TRBJ2-3, with TRBD2 matching 10 bases. This CDR3 spans 17 amino acids. Germline CDR1 is SGHVS and CDR2 is FNYEAQ. Germline trimming cut 3 bases from V and 4 bases from J; bases unmatched to any gene: 10. As DNA, the CDR3 is TGTGCCAGCAGCTTGGTTCCTAGCGGGAGAAAATCAGATACGCAGTATTTT. Translating gives CASSLVPSGRKSDTQYF.

The chain is built from TRBV30 and TRBJ2-5; D might be TRBD2 (6 bases). Germline CDR1 is GTSNPN and CDR2 is SVGIG (reference sequence). The CDR3 is 15 amino acids. With 0 bases removed from V and 5 bases from J, the gap between germline ends came to 16 bases. The CDR3 DNA is TGTGCCTGGAGTGTACACGCGGGACCGAAGGAGACCCAGTACTTC. Its protein product is CAWSVHAGPKETQYF.

The chain employs TRBV6-5 and TRBJ2-5, with 8 bases aligning to TRBD2. CDR1 is MNHEY, CDR2 SVGAGI, per germline. With 5 bases clipped from V and 1 base from J, the junction kept 3 bases outside the gene matches. The CDR3 runs to 14 residues. CDR3 sequence: CASSHGGAQETQYF. The DNA for the CDR3 is TGTGCCAGCAGTCACGGGGGGGCCCAAGAGACCCAGTACTTC.